Sequencing of this T cell receptor beta chain was carried out in a study of shared clonotypes between healthy human individuals. Points on this clone: Antigen specificity is unknown.

The data were produced by immunoSEQ multiplex PCR, yet TCRdb's version contains in-frame clones alone and is incomplete. The sample includes a few million clones, roughly 92% of them seen just once. General study findings and limits: Naive CD4 clonotypes overlapped across a few donors at around 4.8%. Rarefaction analysis demonstrated incomplete sorted-subset sequencing notwithstanding large depth.

Trimming shortened V by 2 bases and J by 4 bases, and 11 bases separated the two germline ends. CDR1 is MNHNY and CDR2 is SVGAGI in the germline V gene (reference sequence). This CDR3 region has 14 residues. This TCR was recovered from a young man in good health. Some clones in this sample may be carry-over from other donors' samples. The chain is built from TRBV6-6 and TRBJ1-1, with a possible D match to TRBD1 (5 bases). The sequenced sample consisted of naive CD4+ T cells from PBMCs. Subset of the sample: CD45RA+ positively selected. The CDR3 DNA follows: TGTGCCAGCAGTTACAGGGACGGGGGCACTGAAGCTTTCTTT. Translated, it gives CASSYRDGGTEAFF.